The clone carrying this TCR beta chain has only a few counts. The antigen is not known. V shed 7 bases, J shed 3 bases, and the junction held 20 bases outside the gene matches. The CDR3 is 19 amino acids. Germline assignment: CDR1 MDHEN and CDR2 SYDVKM. This record belongs to a study of beta chain features in type 1 diabetes. Whole-study findings and limits: Comparison showed that naive, central memory and Treg TCRB repertoires appeared more similar among patients than among healthy donors. Over-representation of high TCR-expressing cells was a possible consequence of cDNA sequencing.

The whole isolated RNA underwent reverse transcription, so sequencing captured expressed TCRB transcripts. Only in-frame clones appear in the TCRdb table, and some are missing; sequencing was by immunoSEQ multiplex PCR. The sample has hundreds of thousands of clones, about 16% seen once; the top ten hold more than 0.08%. The clonotype was recovered from a man between 18 and 29 years old in good health. Sequenced sample: naive CD4+ T cells from blood. V is TRBV28 and J is TRBJ2-5; 10 bases align to TRBD1. CDR3: CASTPPWDRGLVAKETQYF. The DNA of the CDR3 is TGTGCCAGCACCCCCCCTTGGGACAGGGGACTGGTGGCCAAAGAGACCCAGTACTTC.